One sample yielded the 20 T cell receptor beta chains listed below, sequenced in a study of OX40 agonist ivuxolimab in advanced cancers. Measured with immunoSEQ multiplex PCR; TCRdb has only the in-frame clones, and not every one. The repertoire includes about 21,000 clones, roughly three quarters of them detected once, and roughly 9% sits in the top ten. Specimen: CD4+ or CD8+ T cells sorted from blood, collected in a trial of the OX40 agonist ivuxolimab. These receptors came from an adult with an advanced solid tumor such as melanoma, head and neck, liver or kidney cancer.

The genes are TRBV6-5 and TRBJ2-1, with D maybe TRBD2 (5 bases). Per the germline V gene, CDR1 is MNHEY and CDR2 is SVGAGI. The V and J ends lost 7 bases and 9 bases respectively, with 16 bases between them. The CDR3 is made up of 13 amino acids. CDR3 coding DNA: TGTGCCAGCACAAGACGGGGAAGAGGTGAGCAGTTCTTC. Amino acids: CASTRRGRGEQFF.

The chain recombines TRBV7-2 with TRBJ1-5; 8 bases line up with TRBD1. V shed 4 bases and J 0 bases; nucleotides not matched to a gene: 14. Germline CDR1 is SGHTA and CDR2 is FQGNSA. There are 19 residues in the CDR3. This chain's CDR3 is CASSYRPGQVGYSNQPQHF. CDR3 DNA sequence: TGTGCCAGCAGCTACCGCCCGGGACAGGTGGGATATAGCAATCAGCCCCAGCATTTT.

The chain is built from TRBV9 and TRBJ2-3; 7 bases line up with TRBD2. CDR3 length: 17 residues. Trimming removed 3 bases from V and 2 bases from J; junction bases left unmatched: 12. Germline V gene sequence: CDR1 SGDLS, CDR2 YYNGEE. Here the CDR3 reads CASSEGTGGFHTDTQYF. CDR3 sequence (DNA): TGTGCCAGCAGCGAAGGGACCGGGGGGTTCCACACAGATACGCAGTATTTT.

J is TRBJ1-2 and V is TRBV5-5; 7 bases map to TRBD1. The J segment lost 8 bases and the V segment lost 3 bases, leaving 7 bases of the junction unmatched. The CDR3 runs to 13 residues. Germline CDR1 is SGHKS and CDR2 is YYEKEE (reference sequence). CDR3 DNA: TGTGCCAGCAGCTCAACACAGGGGTTGGGCTACACCTTC. Translation gives CASSSTQGLGYTF.

The chain links TRBV6-9 to TRBJ1-1, with 8 bases that match TRBD1. The CDR3 contains 15 residues. Germline lookup yields CDR1 MNHGY and CDR2 SVAAGI. V lost 4 bases and J lost 1; bases outside the gene matches: 5. CDR3 in DNA: TGTGCCAGCAGTTCCACTGGACAGGGGAACACTGAAGCTTTCTTT. This gives the protein CASSSTGQGNTEAFF.

The chain has TRBV9 and TRBJ1-2; D remains unclear. Per germline, CDR1 SGDLS and CDR2 YYNGEE. The V gene lost 0 bases and the J gene lost 0 bases, with 9 bases spanning the gap. The CDR3 is 15 amino acids. The CDR3 DNA sequence: TGTGCCAGCAGCGTAGCAGGAGCCGCTAACTATGGCTACACCTTC. This sequence encodes CASSVAGAANYGYTF.

The gene calls are TRBV10-3 and TRBJ1-5, with TRBD1 identical over 7 bases. This CDR3 spans 14 amino acids. Germline CDR1 is ENHRY and CDR2 is SYGVKD. The V and J ends lost 7 bases and 6 bases, in that order; junction bases with no gene match: 9. CDR3 sequence (DNA): TGTGCCATCAACGACAGGGATGTTGGTCAGCCCCAGCATTTT. Its translation is CAINDRDVGQPQHF.

The V gene is TRBV6-5, the J gene TRBJ1-5; D gene uncertain. The CDR3 is made up of 12 amino acids. Looked up from germline, CDR1 is MNHEY and CDR2 is SVGAGI. V dropped 6 bases and J dropped 3 bases, with 6 bases sitting between them. The CDR3 is CASRRPNQPQHF. The CDR3 DNA reads TGTGCCAGCAGGCGACCCAATCAGCCCCAGCATTTT.

The chain uses TRBV18 and TRBJ2-1, with D unclear. This CDR3 is built from 13 residues. Trimming removed 5 bases from V and 9 bases from J, with 14 bases in between. Germline CDR1 is KGHSH and CDR2 is LQKENI. The DNA for the CDR3 is TGTGCCAGCTCATCTGATACAGTGAGTGAGCAGTTCTTC. It codes for CASSSDTVSEQFF.

The rearrangement uses TRBV7-8 and TRBJ2-3; the match to TRBD2 covers 11 bases. CDR1 is SGHVS, CDR2 FQNEAQ, per germline. This CDR3 is 15 amino acids long. The ends lost 0 bases at V and 6 bases at J; junction bases unmatched: 2. The chain's CDR3 is CASSLATSGEDTQYF. The CDR3 DNA is TGTGCCAGCAGCTTAGCGACTAGCGGGGAGGATACGCAGTATTTT.

J is TRBJ2-5 and V is TRBV7-8; perhaps TRBD2 as D (5 bases). Looked up from germline, CDR1 is SGHVS and CDR2 is FQNEAQ. V was clipped by 5 bases and J by 1 base, with 11 bases between them. The CDR3 spans 14 residues. CDR3 sequence: CASSQLVLQETQYF. CDR3 nucleotides: TGTGCCAGCAGCCAACTAGTGCTCCAAGAGACCCAGTACTTC.

This clone was picked up one time. The V gene is TRBV7-3, the J gene TRBJ2-5, with D perhaps TRBD1 (6 bases). The ends were cut back, 5 bases at V and 5 bases at J, with 15 bases in the middle. CDR3 length: 14 residues. Germline V gene sequence: CDR1 SGHTA, CDR2 FQGTGA. DNA for the CDR3: TGTGCCAGCAGCCCTTTAGGGGGTAGGGAGACCCAGTACTTC. Translated: CASSPLGGRETQYF.

This clone is termed medium-sized. J is TRBJ2-7 and V is TRBV18; possibly TRBD1 for D (5 bases). The germline gives CDR1 KGHSH, CDR2 LQKENI. The CDR3 spans 13 residues. Trimming pared 3 bases from V and 3 bases from J, leaving 9 bases between. CDR3 region: CASSPQTVYEQYF. The CDR3, as DNA: TGTGCCAGCTCACCCCAGACAGTCTACGAGCAGTACTTC. Supplemented by reference TRBV18 and TRBJ2-7, the full variable domain reads NAGVMQNPRHLVRRRGQEARLRCSPMKGHSHVYWYRQLPEEGLKFMVYLQKENIIDESGMPKERFSAEFPKEGPSILRIQQVVRGDSAAYFCASSPQTVYEQYFGPGTRLTVT.

This clone was recorded a few times. This chain joins TRBV9 and TRBJ2-1, with 10 bases matching TRBD1. V gave up 4 bases and J gave up 7 bases; unmatched junction bases: 11. The CDR3 covers 16 residues. CDR1 and CDR2 (germline): SGDLS, YYNGEE. The CDR3 DNA reads as TGTGCCAGCAGCCCACAGGACAGGGGGAAGCTTAATGAGCAGTTCTTC. It encodes CASSPQDRGKLNEQFF.

CDR3 region: CASRFNSPLHF. The CDR3 DNA is TGTGCCAGCAGATTCAATTCACCCCTCCACTTT. The J gene is TRBJ1-6, the V gene TRBV6-1, with unresolved D. V lost 6 bases and J lost 7, with 4 bases in between. Per germline, CDR1 MNHNS and CDR2 SASEGT. The CDR3 is made up of 11 amino acids.

This chain connects TRBV7-8 to TRBJ1-4; a weak D match, TRBD1 (5 bases). Germline lookup yields CDR1 SGHVS and CDR2 FQNEAQ. V dropped 7 bases and J dropped 3 bases, with 12 bases sitting between them. This CDR3 comprises 14 residues. The CDR3 region is CASTRGSANEKLFF. In DNA form, the CDR3 reads TGTGCCAGCACACGGGGCTCAGCTAATGAAAAACTGTTTTTT. The full variable domain, completed using reference TRBV7-8 and TRBJ1-4, is GAGVSQSPRYKVAKRGQDVALRCDPISGHVSLFWYQQALGQGPEFLTYFQNEAQLDKSGLPSDRFFAERPEGSVSTLKIQRTQQEDSAVYLCASTRGSANEKLFFGSGTQLSVL.

This chain links TRBV5-1 with TRBJ1-5; 7 bases fit TRBD1. Germline V gene data show CDR1 as SGHRS and CDR2 as YFSETQ. This CDR3 is built from 15 residues. The ends lost 4 bases at V and 3 bases at J; junction bases unmatched: 7. Here the CDR3 DNA reads TGCGCCAGCAGCGTTACAGGGGACAACAATCAGCCCCAGCATTTT. The encoded protein is CASSVTGDNNQPQHF.

CDR3 sequence (DNA): TGTGCCAGCAGCTTATTTACGAGGGACCCTAATGAAAAACTGTTTTTT. Residues: CASSLFTRDPNEKLFF. J is TRBJ1-4 and V is TRBV7-6; D possibly corresponds to TRBD1 (5 bases). The CDR3 runs 16 residues. Trimming shortened V by 2 bases and J by 3 bases, and 13 bases separated the two germline ends. Germline CDR1 is SGHVS and CDR2 is FNYEAQ. Complete variable domain (other parts from reference TRBV7-6 and TRBJ1-4): GAGVSQSPRYKVTKRGQDVALRCDPISGHVSLYWYRQALGQGPEFLTYFNYEAQQDKSGLPNDRFSAERPEGSISTLTIQRTEQRDSAMYRCASSLFTRDPNEKLFFGSGTQLSVL.

The chain uses TRBV29-1 and TRBJ2-3; D is unresolved. The germline gives CDR1 SQVTM, CDR2 ANQGSEA. The CDR3 has 15 residues. Trimming took off 3 bases at V and 2 bases at J, with 15 bases between the two ends. The CDR3 sequence: CSVDKGKSFTDTQYF. The CDR3 bases are TGCAGCGTTGATAAGGGAAAATCTTTCACAGATACGCAGTATTTT.

The chain carries TRBV5-1 and TRBJ1-3; TRBD1 is a possible D gene (5 bases). CDR1 and CDR2 from the germline V gene are SGHRS and YFSETQ. Trimming left V 4 bases short and J 3 bases short, with 14 bases between. This CDR3 is built from 15 residues. CDR3 sequence reads: CASSPVGGVGNTIYF. The CDR3 nucleotides read TGCGCCAGCAGCCCCGTCGGAGGGGTTGGAAACACCATATATTTT.